This T cell receptor beta chain was identified during a study of T cells in Graves' hyperthyroidism and ophthalmopathy. Notes on the study in general: The authors' 13 V-J model separated ophthalmopathy from stable hyperthyroidism. Most thyroid clonotypes with frequency above 0.001 were detected in blood.

Graves' hyperthyroidism without ophthalmopathy progression within 18 months was termed stable. Together with thyroid ultrasound, orbital computed tomography, serum thyroxine and TRAb, clinical symptoms were used for diagnoses. Details on this clonotype: The antigen remains undetermined.

RNA transcripts yielded amplified TCR beta CDR3 regions. A set of HTBI primers served as the primers for a first-round RT-PCR of the TCR CDR3. One entry per CDR3 protein results from TCRdb running MiXCR on the multiplex PCR reads. The sample lists a few hundred thousand distinct CDR3 sequences, around 46% seen once, with just under 8.5% in the top ten. The CDR3 spans 15 residues. After removal of 1 base from V and 4 bases from J, the junction contained 3 bases not matched to a gene. From germline, CDR1 is SGHVS and CDR2 FQNEAQ. The chain recombines TRBV7-8 with TRBJ1-2; 10 bases are a match to TRBD1. Sequences were obtained from peripheral blood or thyroid tissue (not recorded which). The origin of this receptor is a woman aged 18 to 35 with Graves' hyperthyroidism. The CDR3 is CASSLGGQGGYGYTF. For the CDR3, the DNA is TGTGCCAGCAGCTTAGGCGGACAGGGGGGCTATGGCTACACCTTC.